This TCR beta chain is drawn from a study of T cells in Graves' hyperthyroidism and ophthalmopathy. Researchers amplified the TCR beta CDR3 regions from RNA transcripts. HTBI primers were employed in a first-round RT-PCR of the TCR CDR3. TCRdb reanalysed the multiplex PCR reads using MiXCR and keeps one entry per CDR3 protein. In the table there are about 560,000 distinct CDR3 sequences, 15% to 20% of which are singletons. V lost 7 bases and J lost 5, with 8 bases in between. In germline, CDR1 is SQVTM, CDR2 ANQGSEA. This CDR3 is built from 11 residues. Cells are PBMCs isolated from roughly 9.3 ml of fresh blood.

Material for sequencing was blood. The rearrangement links TRBV29-1 to TRBJ2-2; weak D call: TRBD2 (5 bases). The sequence was obtained from a woman aged 18-35 years with Graves' hyperthyroidism. This CDR3 reads CSAGETGELFF. The CDR3 DNA reads as TGCAGCGCTGGGGAGACCGGGGAGCTGTTTTTT.